The subject of this entry is one T cell receptor beta chain. This clonotype has just a few counts. Its antigen remains unidentified. No much larger clone exists at a distance of one base, and base qualities are not known. The data belong to a study of T cell repertoires in cytomegalovirus infection (dated by TCRdb to the late 2010s). Broadly, across the study: Donor HLA type was relevant to the analysis, because carriage of CMV infection together with the matching HLA type was indicated by public TCR beta signatures.

This sample was sequenced with an Illumina HiSeq 1500. TCRdb handled the public reads itself, with Q25 trimming in fastp and clone calling in MiXCR, and kept productive beta chains. Rows are combined by CDR3 protein, so each entry shows the most common genes and DNA. Counted in this sample were 170,000 or so distinct CDR3 sequences; approximately 15% of them appeared once. The ten top clones hold 27% of the sample. Overall study results and their limits: In both this cohort and an independent roughly 350-donor cohort, the cumulative frequency of public TCR beta family members distinguished carriers of CMV infection plus the relevant HLA type. The ex vivo response was dominated by HLA-C-restricted CMV-specific TCR beta clonotypes, which also provided the single most frequent clonotype in two of eight donors.

For this chain, trimming is 4 bases at the V end and 4 bases at the J end, and the number of junction bases without a gene match is 2. Per the germline V gene (reference sequence), DFQATT is the CDR1 and SNEGSKA is the CDR2. The CDR3 runs 13 amino acids, cysteine and phenylalanine included. Only the CDR3 part of the read is kept: 39 bases, read in frame from the first base. The sequencing input was PBMCs. This sequence uses TRBV20-1 and TRBJ2-2; TRBD1 aligns with 8 central bases. The clonotype comes from a human donor in good health (CMV status not recorded). Some clones in this sample may be carry-over from other donors' samples. The nucleotides are TGCAGTGCTATACAGGGGGGCACCGGGGAGCTGTTTTTT. It encodes CSAIQGGTGELFF.